This T cell receptor (beta chain) comes out of a study of cytomegalovirus exposure and HLA in healthy donors (dated by TCRdb to about 2017). Turning to the overall study: The 650 to 750 repertoires of the first cohort and the 95 to 150 validation repertoires were produced on the same platform, according to a later analysis. A separate validation cohort of 90 to 150 different subjects was used in addition to the 666-subject first cohort. High-throughput TCR immunosequencing, statistical association of individual TCRs with disease status, and machine learning were combined to predict cytomegalovirus infection status. The study aimed to test whether cataloging public T cell receptors could reveal signatures of past pathogen exposure. Points the paper makes about the study in general: In both the original and validation cohorts, the classifier was reported to diagnose cytomegalovirus status with high specificity and sensitivity. Most TCR sequences were seen in very few donors, while some public TCRs were found in many individuals. A few of the identified cytomegalovirus-associated TCR beta chains were confirmed in vitro to be specific for cytomegalovirus antigens. It was suggested by the authors that the approach could potentially be generalized to other disease states and immunological phenotypes. All 110 or so repertoires were used to score co-occurrence in the validation cohort in a later analysis, because that analysis had no HLA typing for the cohort. A later analysis found that TCRs clustered in the first cohort also tended to co-occur in the approximately 120 validation repertoires, with 94% of cluster scores above 0. The study gave a list of some 150 TCR beta chains associated with cytomegalovirus.

To prepare the library, the immunoSEQ multiplex PCR assay was applied. The authors' pipeline ran thus. To diagnose cytomegalovirus status from the catalog of TCR beta chain sequences, a statistical classification framework was built. TCRdb re-hosts the immuneACCESS table, in-frame sequences only. Its copies lack some clones; in the studies checked, an unresolved V gene accounts for under half of them, and the cause for the rest is not known. D and trimming were read from the DNA, whereas the V and J calls and clone size are those reported in that table. The sample profile shows almost 200,000 clones; about 81% of them were found once. Roughly 1.2% of the sample rests with the top ten. Sequences SGHDT (CDR1) and YYEEEE (CDR2) are obtained from the germline V gene. Taken from cysteine to phenylalanine, the CDR3 has 14 residues. Only the CDR3 DNA is retained, 42 bases long and in frame from the first base. V trim: 0 bases; J trim: 4 bases; unmatched bases: 4.

This clone came up once. It has no known antigen specificity. Base qualities were left out, and no much larger clone turns up one base away. Donors formed part of the validation cohort, which comprised 120 subjects and was distinct from the first cohort of 666 subjects. Sequencing used PBMCs. The chain is encoded by TRBV5-6 joined to TRBJ2-7, with 7 bases in between that match TRBD2. The sequence derives from a woman aged 25 to 45 in good health and CMV-seronegative. For the CDR3, the sequence is CASSLGAGEYEQYF. The DNA sequence is TGTGCCAGCAGCTTGGGGGCGGGGGAGTACGAGCAGTACTTC.